This passage covers 18 T cell receptor beta chains from one sample sequenced in a study of blood T cell repertoires in COVID-19. The protocol was immunoSEQ multiplex PCR, while the TCRdb copy is restricted to in-frame clones and leaves out a portion. The table has some 140,000 clones, 65% to 80% seen once; the top ten hold about an eighth. Sequencing was performed on peripheral blood. The source of these receptors is a man older than 75 with acute or convalescent COVID-19.

This clone occurred many times. This chain connects TRBV7-8 to TRBJ2-7; D gene ambiguous. Germline values: CDR1 SGHVS, CDR2 FQNEAQ. The CDR3 extends over 13 amino acids. V lost 2 bases and J lost 1, with 6 bases in between. CDR3 loop: CASSLTPSYEQYF. CDR3 DNA sequence: TGTGCCAGCAGCTTAACACCGTCCTACGAGCAGTACTTC.

The J gene is TRBJ2-2, the V gene TRBV7-2, with 8 bases lining up with TRBD2. The CDR3 is 15 residues long. Germline lookup yields CDR1 SGHTA and CDR2 FQGNSA. V lost 5 bases to trimming and J lost 2 bases; unmatched junction nucleotides: 4. In nucleotides, the CDR3 is TGTGCCAGCAGCCGGGAGGGGACTAACACCGGGGAGCTGTTTTTT. Translated, it gives CASSREGTNTGELFF. Filled out from reference TRBV7-2 and TRBJ2-2, the complete variable domain reads GAGVSQSPSNKVTEKGKDVELRCDPISGHTALYWYRQSLGQGLEFLIYFQGNSAPDKSGLPSDRFSAERTGGSVSTLTIQRTQQEDSAVYLCASSREGTNTGELFFGEGSRLTVL.

The chain carries TRBV2 and TRBJ2-2, with TRBD1 matching 9 bases. V lost 6 bases and J lost 3; bases outside the gene matches: 11. The V gene's germline CDR1 is SNHLY and CDR2 FYNNEI. This CDR3 region has 17 residues. The CDR3 is CASRKIPGQGYTGELFF. The CDR3 nucleotides are TGTGCCAGCAGAAAAATCCCGGGACAGGGCTACACCGGGGAGCTGTTTTTT.

This clone showed up just once. The J gene is TRBJ2-7, the V gene TRBV28; 9 bases fit TRBD1. The V segment lost 4 bases and the J segment 5 bases; nucleotides outside the gene matches: 9. This CDR3 region has 15 residues. CDR1 and CDR2 from the germline V gene are MDHEN and SYDVKM. The CDR3 DNA sequence: TGTGCCAGCAGTTCGCCCCGGGACAGGGCAGACGAGCAGTACTTC. Translation: CASSSPRDRADEQYF.

This chain links TRBV5-5 with TRBJ2-5; D gene ambiguous. Germline lookup yields CDR1 SGHKS and CDR2 YYEKEE (reference sequence). V lost 4 bases and J 5 bases, leaving 9 bases between the germline ends. The CDR3 consists of 12 residues. This chain's CDR3 is CASSHQAETQYF. The CDR3 bases are TGTGCCAGCAGCCATCAAGCCGAGACCCAGTACTTC.

CDR3 protein: CASSLGGTVNTEAFF. In DNA, the CDR3 is TGTGCCAGCAGTTTGGGCGGGACGGTGAACACTGAAGCTTTCTTT. The chain carries TRBV28 and TRBJ1-1, with D perhaps matching TRBD1 (5 bases). Germline V CDR1 and CDR2: MDHEN, SYDVKM. Trimming shortened V by 3 bases and J by 0 bases, and 11 bases separated the two germline ends. The CDR3 is 15 residues long.

The CDR3 sequence: CSVEDARGASYEQYF. DNA of the CDR3: TGCAGCGTTGAAGATGCGCGGGGGGCCTCCTACGAGCAGTACTTC. The V and J genes are TRBV29-1 and TRBJ2-7; 8 nucleotides align to TRBD2. This CDR3 contains 15 residues. Per germline, CDR1 SQVTM and CDR2 ANQGSEA. The ends lost 0 bases at V and 0 bases at J; junction bases unmatched: 4.

The sample holds a few counts of this clone. V gene TRBV18 combines with J gene TRBJ1-5; possible D gene TRBD1, 5 bases. Germline CDR1 KGHSH, CDR2 LQKENI. There are 12 residues in the CDR3. Trimming pared 4 bases from V and 11 bases from J, leaving 12 bases between. CDR3 DNA sequence: TGTGCCAGCTCACGTGAAGGGGAGGCCCAGCATTTT. Translation: CASSREGEAQHF.

This chain joins TRBV4-1 and TRBJ2-7, with TRBD1 matching 9 bases. The length of the CDR3 is 14 residues. The germline gives CDR1 MGHRA, CDR2 YSYEKL. With V trimmed by 3 bases and J by 9 bases, 9 bases remained unmatched. As DNA, the CDR3 is TGCGCCAGCAGCCACTCTGGGACAGGGAGGGCGCAGTACTTC. Amino acid sequence: CASSHSGTGRAQYF.

The chain links TRBV11-2 to TRBJ1-2; a possible D gene is TRBD1 (5 bases). Trimming shortened V by 1 base and J by 6 bases, and 21 bases separated the two germline ends. Looked up from germline, CDR1 is SGHAT and CDR2 is FQNNGV. The CDR3 contains 17 residues. CDR3 sequence: CASSLAGDSPILNGYTF. CDR3 bases: TGTGCCAGCAGCTTAGCCGGAGACAGCCCAATACTTAATGGCTACACCTTC.

This clone was counted a few times. The chain uses TRBV5-1 and TRBJ1-1; tentative D call: TRBD1 (5 bases). In germline, CDR1 is SGHRS, CDR2 YFSETQ. Trimming left V 5 bases short and J 6 bases short, with 14 bases between. This CDR3 is 13 amino acids long. CDR3 sequence: CASSTGTLAEAFF. The DNA for the CDR3 is TGCGCCAGCAGTACCGGGACTTTGGCTGAAGCTTTCTTT.

The table lists this clone with a few counts. The chain employs TRBV27 and TRBJ2-1; D possibly corresponds to TRBD1 (5 bases). The CDR3 sequence is 15 residues long. V dropped 3 bases and J dropped 6 bases, with 15 bases sitting between them. CDR1 and CDR2 from the germline V gene are MNHEY and SMNVEV (reference sequence). The CDR3 DNA sequence: TGTGCCAGCAGTTTCCACCCAGGGTCGGGCAATGAGCAGTTCTTC. Its protein is CASSFHPGSGNEQFF.

The chain has TRBV18 and TRBJ1-3; 8 nucleotides match TRBD1. The CDR3 has 16 amino acids. Germline V gene data show CDR1 as KGHSH and CDR2 as LQKENI. After removal of 3 bases from V and 4 bases from J, the junction contained 8 bases not matched to a gene. The CDR3 reads CASSPFAGGLGNTIYF. CDR3 bases: TGTGCCAGCTCACCGTTTGCAGGGGGCCTCGGAAACACCATATATTTT.

This clone was seen just once. The chain is built from TRBV5-6 and TRBJ1-1, with TRBD1 matching 9 bases. The junction had 11 bases not matched to a gene; V was cut back by 0 bases and J by 5 bases. The germline gives CDR1 SGHDT, CDR2 YYEEEE. This CDR3 is built from 17 residues. As DNA, the CDR3 is TGTGCCAGCAGCTTGGTGGGTGGGACAGGGTTTGATACTGAAGCTTTCTTT. Protein product: CASSLVGGTGFDTEAFF.

The chain combines TRBV2 with TRBJ2-6; D is uncertain. The CDR3 covers 14 residues. V was cut by 4 bases and J by 1 base, with 5 bases left in between. The germline gives CDR1 SNHLY, CDR2 FYNNEI. The CDR3 DNA reads as TGTGCCAGCAGTGTTACTTCTGGGGCCAACGTCCTGACTTTC. Its protein product is CASSVTSGANVLTF.

This chain joins TRBV5-5 and TRBJ1-5, with D unresolved. This CDR3 comprises 14 residues. Germline lookup yields CDR1 SGHKS and CDR2 YYEKEE (reference sequence). V lost 2 bases and J lost 3, with 9 bases in between. CDR3: CASSFGELNQPQHF. CDR3 coding DNA: TGTGCCAGCAGCTTTGGGGAGCTCAATCAGCCCCAGCATTTT.

The CDR3 bases are TGCGCCAGCAGCTTGGACCTCCGCGGCACCGGGGAGCTGTTTTTT. Protein: CASSLDLRGTGELFF. The J gene is TRBJ2-2, the V gene TRBV5-1, with D unclear. Germline CDR1 is SGHRS and CDR2 is YFSETQ. V gave up 0 bases and J gave up 4 bases, with 10 bases separating them. The CDR3 has 15 residues.

The chain links TRBV29-1 to TRBJ2-7, with D possibly being TRBD1 (6 bases). Trimming pared 5 bases from V and 2 bases from J, leaving 13 bases between. CDR3 length: 13 residues. The germline V gene has CDR1 SQVTM and CDR2 ANQGSEA. The CDR3 loop is CSVFRDKTYEQYF. CDR3 DNA: TGCAGCGTTTTCCGGGACAAGACCTACGAGCAGTACTTC.